These T cell receptor beta chains were read from a single sample in a study of shared T cell receptors in the human thymus. Here immunoSEQ multiplex PCR was the method, and the copy in TCRdb shows in-frame clones only, minus some. The sample carries some 760,000 clones, approximately 83% recorded once. In addition, the sample was reused for a study of human thymus T cells.

Sequencing was performed on thymocytes. The receptors derive from a girl in the first two years of life with a congenital heart defect. CDR3s include the opening cysteine and the closing phenylalanine or tryptophan. The D gene is left open where the match is weak. The size entry is marked missing in some rows and otherwise reads once, few, many or a size class.

d_gene	v_gene	j_gene	abundance	CDR3aa	CDR3nt
-	TRBV27	TRBJ1-4	few	CASSRIPGKGEKLFF	TGTGCCAGCAGCCGCATTCCCGGGAAAGGTGAAAAACTGTTTTTT
-	TRBV28	TRBJ1-1	-	CASTPSPWDTREAEAFF	TGTGCCAGCACTCCGTCCCCCTGGGACACCAGAGAGGCTGAAGCTTTCTTT
-	TRBV15	TRBJ1-3	-	CATSRRNFVSGNTIYF	TGTGCCACCAGCAGACGAAACTTCGTCTCTGGAAACACCATATATTTT
TRBD1	TRBV6-1	TRBJ2-4	-	CATRDSAKNIQYF	TGTGCCACCCGGGACAGCGCCAAAAACATTCAGTACTTC
-	TRBV29-1	TRBJ1-1	-	CSVRVGGEAFF	TGCAGCGTTAGGGTGGGGGGTGAAGCTTTCTTT
-	TRBV4-3	TRBJ2-5	-	CASSQGLGRETQYF	TGCGCCAGCAGCCAAGGGCTGGGGAGAGAGACCCAGTACTTC
-	TRBV5-6	TRBJ2-3	-	CASSLREAQYF	TGTGCCAGCAGCTTAAGGGAGGCGCAGTATTTT
-	TRBV4-1	TRBJ1-3	-	CASSHYAAFSGNTIYF	TGCGCCAGCAGCCACTACGCCGCATTCTCTGGAAACACCATATATTTT
-	TRBV2	TRBJ2-4	once	CASSRKPGAKNIQYF	TGTGCCAGCAGTCGAAAGCCGGGAGCCAAAAACATTCAGTACTTC
TRBD1	TRBV6-1	TRBJ1-2	few	CASSNRGSNYGYTF	TGTGCCAGCAGCAACAGGGGGTCGAACTATGGCTACACCTTC
-	TRBV6-5	TRBJ1-1	-	CASSPSGGHTEAFF	TGTGCCAGCAGTCCCTCGGGAGGGCACACTGAAGCTTTCTTT
TRBD1	TRBV7-2	TRBJ1-2	-	CASSPGDRGEVSYGYTF	TGTGCCAGCAGCCCAGGGGACAGGGGAGAAGTGAGCTATGGCTACACCTTC
-	TRBV30	TRBJ1-3	-	CAWRPSREGGSGNTIYF	TGTGCCTGGAGGCCCAGTAGGGAGGGGGGCTCTGGAAACACCATATATTTT
-	TRBV7-9	TRBJ1-2	-	CASSLVGIGGPKRHGYTF	TGTGCCAGCAGCTTAGTTGGTATAGGGGGACCGAAACGACATGGCTACACCTTC
TRBD1	TRBV7-9	TRBJ1-3	-	CASRQTTGQKGVGNTIYF	TGTGCCAGCAGGCAAACCACGGGACAGAAAGGAGTTGGAAACACCATATATTTT
-	TRBV5-8	TRBJ1-6	-	CASSQSGWTSYNSPLHF	TGTGCCAGCAGTCAAAGCGGATGGACCTCCTATAATTCCCCCCTCCACTTT
TRBD1	TRBV4-3	TRBJ1-4	-	CASSQDKGQDEKLFF	TGCGCCAGCAGCCAAGACAAGGGACAGGATGAAAAACTGTTTTTT
TRBD1	TRBV5-1	TRBJ2-7	-	CASSLDPDRGEYEQYF	TGCGCCAGCAGCTTGGATCCGGACAGGGGAGAATACGAGCAGTACTTC
TRBD2	TRBV2	TRBJ2-3	-	CASSEGLAGGSDTQYF	TGTGCCAGCAGTGAGGGGCTAGCGGGGGGCTCAGATACGCAGTATTTT
-	TRBV4-3	TRBJ2-2	-	CASSQDPRWAGELFF	TGCGCCAGCAGCCAAGATCCGAGGTGGGCCGGGGAGCTGTTTTTT
-	TRBV27	TRBJ1-4	-	CASSGSAGSLNEKLFF	TGTGCCAGCAGTGGGAGCGCCGGGAGCCTTAATGAAAAACTGTTTTTT
TRBD1	TRBV5-4	TRBJ2-5	-	CASSGTGPQTQYF	TGTGCCAGCAGCGGGACAGGGCCTCAGACCCAGTACTTC
-	TRBV29-1	TRBJ1-2	-	CSVPPLGVSNPYGYTF	TGCAGCGTCCCCCCGTTAGGGGTGAGTAATCCGTATGGCTACACCTTC
-	TRBV27	TRBJ1-1	-	CASSPSNCQGNTEAFF	TGTGCCAGCAGTCCATCCAATTGCCAGGGGAACACTGAAGCTTTCTTT
-	TRBV25-1	TRBJ1-1	-	CASKIGPEAFF	TGTGCCAGCAAAATTGGGCCTGAAGCTTTCTTT
-	TRBV7-2	TRBJ2-3	once	CASSLASADTQYF	TGTGCCAGCAGCTTAGCGTCTGCAGATACGCAGTATTTT
-	TRBV9	TRBJ2-1	-	CASSVEGVPYNEQFF	TGTGCCAGCAGCGTAGAGGGGGTACCCTACAATGAGCAGTTCTTC
-	TRBV28	TRBJ2-2	once	CASSSSRLPPRFTGELFF	TGTGCCAGCAGTTCATCCAGGCTCCCACCACGGTTCACCGGGGAGCTGTTTTTT
TRBD2	TRBV5-1	TRBJ2-5	-	CASGRAGGNQETQYF	TGCGCCAGCGGGAGGGCGGGGGGAAATCAAGAGACCCAGTACTTC
-	TRBV12-5	TRBJ2-1	-	CASGHEGLSVGDEQFF	TGTGCTAGTGGCCACGAAGGACTCTCCGTCGGCGATGAGCAGTTCTTC
-	TRBV7-6	TRBJ1-4	-	CASSSPHTGPRSEKLFF	TGTGCCAGCAGCTCACCACATACAGGCCCTAGGAGTGAAAAACTGTTTTTT
TRBD1	TRBV14	TRBJ2-4	-	CASSQPGTGRFDGIQYF	TGTGCCAGCAGCCAACCCGGGACAGGGCGCTTTGATGGCATTCAGTACTTC
TRBD1	TRBV5-1	TRBJ1-2	-	CASSLVLRQGEGYTF	TGCGCCAGCAGCTTGGTCCTCCGACAGGGAGAAGGCTACACCTTC
-	TRBV9	TRBJ2-5	-	CASSPRQGLGETQYF	TGTGCCAGCAGCCCACGACAGGGACTGGGAGAGACCCAGTACTTC
-	TRBV2	TRBJ2-7	-	CASSFLRGGGYEQYF	TGTGCCAGCAGCTTCCTTCGGGGAGGCGGCTACGAGCAGTACTTC
-	TRBV6-6	TRBJ1-3	once	CASRSPGLRSNTIYF	TGTGCCAGCAGGTCCCCGGGACTTAGGTCAAACACCATATATTTT
-	TRBV5-4	TRBJ1-1	-	CASSLAGRAPHTEAFF	TGTGCCAGCAGCTTGGCCGGCAGGGCCCCGCACACTGAAGCTTTCTTT
TRBD1	TRBV10-1	TRBJ1-5	-	CAKPPGTALPNQPQHF	TGCGCCAAGCCCCCGGGGACAGCACTACCCAATCAGCCCCAGCATTTT